This TCR beta chain was retrieved from a study of CD8+ T cells in alopecia areata. Germline V CDR1 and CDR2: MGHDK, SYGVNS. The germline V and J ends were trimmed by 1 base and 5 bases, with 6 bases remaining between them. The CDR3 totals 13 residues. Whole-study results and caveats: Normal skin contains resident alphabeta T cells, and these are also sequenced in scalp samples. Lesional scalp displayed greater clonality than normal scalp, most notably in alopecia totalis/universalis.

RNA was isolated and reverse transcribed to cDNA, the sequencing template. Method: immunoSEQ multiplex PCR; TCRdb's copy keeps in-frame clones and lacks some. The sample yields some 200,000 clones, 45% to 70% seen once. With regard to this clone: As yet, its antigen is unknown.

Sequencing input: CD8+ T cells sorted from blood. The receptor comes from a human donor in good health. The rearrangement uses TRBV25-1 and TRBJ2-1; D not certain. The CDR3 spells CASSEWGHNEQFF. CDR3 DNA: TGTGCCAGCAGTGAATGGGGTCACAATGAGCAGTTCTTC.